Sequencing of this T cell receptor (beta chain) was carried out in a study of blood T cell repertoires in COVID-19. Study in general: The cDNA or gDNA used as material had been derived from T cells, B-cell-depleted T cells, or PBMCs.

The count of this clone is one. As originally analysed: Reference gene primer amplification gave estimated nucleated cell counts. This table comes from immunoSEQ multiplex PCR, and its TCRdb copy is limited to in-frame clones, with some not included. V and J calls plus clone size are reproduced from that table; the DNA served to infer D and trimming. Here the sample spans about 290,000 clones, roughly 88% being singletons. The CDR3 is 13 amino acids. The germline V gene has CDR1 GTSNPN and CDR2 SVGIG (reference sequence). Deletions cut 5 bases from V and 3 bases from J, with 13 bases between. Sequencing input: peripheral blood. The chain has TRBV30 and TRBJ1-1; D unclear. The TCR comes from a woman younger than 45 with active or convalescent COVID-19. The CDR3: CAWSKDWDTEAFF. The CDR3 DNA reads TGTGCCTGGTCCAAGGACTGGGACACTGAAGCTTTCTTT.